Below, 11 T cell receptor beta chains from the same sample are listed, as sequenced in a study of cytomegalovirus exposure and HLA in healthy donors (TCRdb year 2017). Library preparation used the immunoSEQ multiplex PCR assay. The multiplex PCR relied on a mix of 60 forward primers for TCR Vbeta segments and 13 reverse primers for TCR Jbeta segments. Here the immuneACCESS table is served through TCRdb, limited to in-frame sequences with V and J called. Missing clones are a known gap in these copies; in checked studies unresolved V genes cover under half, and the rest lacks a known reason. The sample table lists fewer than 200,000 clones, about 80% of them with a count of one. The ten top clones hold around 0.46% of the sample. Sequenced input: PBMCs. The receptors were sampled from a woman in her forties or fifties in good health and CMV-seronegative.

This sequence joins TRBV28 and TRBJ2-7; D might be TRBD2 (5 bases). Germline values: CDR1 MDHEN, CDR2 SYDVKM. The CDR3 is made up of 15 amino acids. The V and J ends lost 6 bases and 0 bases respectively, with 15 bases between them. The CDR3 DNA reads TGTGCCAGCAGCCCCGCTGGGGAGAGCTCCTACGAGCAGTACTTC. This codes for CASSPAGESSYEQYF.

CDR3 region: CASSEQGAQTEAFF. The CDR3 region has the DNA TGTGCCAGCAGCGAACAGGGGGCGCAGACTGAAGCTTTCTTT. The chain couples TRBV7-3 to TRBJ1-1, with TRBD1 identical over 9 bases. The CDR3 has 14 residues. Germline values: CDR1 SGHTA, CDR2 FQGTGA. Trimming removed 5 bases from V and 5 bases from J; junction bases left unmatched: 6. The variable domain in full, completed from reference TRBV7-3 and TRBJ1-1, reads GAGVSQTPSNKVTEKGKYVELRCDPISGHTALYWYRQSLGQGPEFLIYFQGTGAADDSGLPNDRFFAVRPEGSVSTLKIQRTERGDSAVYLCASSEQGAQTEAFFGQGTRLTVV.

The chain has TRBV27 and TRBJ2-3; 9 bases match TRBD2. CDR3 length equals 18 residues. The germline CDR1 and CDR2 sequences are MNHEY and SMNVEV (reference sequence). After removal of 5 bases from V and 2 bases from J, the junction contained 14 bases not matched to a gene. The CDR3 nucleotides are TGTGCCAGCAGTCCCCGTTTCCGACTAGCGGACTTCACAGATACGCAGTATTTT. This sequence encodes CASSPRFRLADFTDTQYF.

This sequence joins TRBV6-5 and TRBJ1-6; D remains ambiguous. With 6 bases removed from V and 0 bases from J, the gap between germline ends came to 9 bases. Germline CDR1 MNHEY, CDR2 SVGAGI. The length of the CDR3 is 15 residues. CDR3 sequence: CASRREGSYNSPLHF. In DNA, the CDR3 is TGTGCCAGCAGACGGGAGGGCTCCTATAATTCACCCCTCCACTTT.

The chain employs TRBV30 and TRBJ2-2; TRBD1 might be the D (5 bases). There are 16 residues in the CDR3. The V gene's germline CDR1 is GTSNPN and CDR2 SVGIG (reference sequence). The V end lost 2 bases, the J end lost 1 base, and 14 bases lay between the germline ends. CDR3 DNA: TGTGCCTGGAGTCGAATCCAAACAGGGAACACCGGGGAGCTGTTTTTT. Its protein is CAWSRIQTGNTGELFF.

This sequence joins TRBV28 and TRBJ2-7, with 9 bases identical to TRBD1. This CDR3 has 15 amino acids. Germline V gene data show CDR1 as MDHEN and CDR2 as SYDVKM. V shed 6 bases and J 6 bases; nucleotides not matched to a gene: 12. In DNA form, the CDR3 reads TGTGCCAGCAGCTCCACCCCCGGGACAGGGATCGAGCAGTACTTC. It codes for CASSSTPGTGIEQYF. The entire variable domain, with the rest obtained from reference TRBV28 and TRBJ2-7, is as follows: DVKVTQSSRYLVKRTGEKVFLECVQDMDHENMFWYRQDPGLGLRLIYFSYDVKMKEKGDIPEGYSVSREKKERFSLILESASTNQTSMYLCASSSTPGTGIEQYFGPGTRLTVT.

The J gene is TRBJ1-2, the V gene TRBV2; TRBD1 matches at 9 bases. Per germline, CDR1 SNHLY and CDR2 FYNNEI. There are 17 residues in the CDR3. J gave up 1 base and V 2 bases, and 8 bases lay outside the gene matches. The CDR3 sequence is CASSESRDRDFNYGYTF. The CDR3 coding sequence is TGTGCCAGCAGTGAATCCCGGGACAGGGATTTTAACTATGGCTACACCTTC.

CDR3 in DNA: TGCGCCAGCAGCAGGACAGGGGGCGACACCGGGGAGCTGTTTTTT. This codes for CASSRTGGDTGELFF. The V gene is TRBV5-1, the J gene TRBJ2-2; 11 bases agree with TRBD1. This CDR3 has 15 amino acids. The V and J ends lost 4 bases and 3 bases, in that order; junction bases with no gene match: 2. Germline V gene sequence: CDR1 SGHRS, CDR2 YFSETQ. The complete variable domain, with remaining parts taken from reference TRBV5-1 and TRBJ2-2, reads KAGVTQTPRYLIKTRGQQVTLSCSPISGHRSVSWYQQTPGQGLQFLFEYFSETQRNKGNFPGRFSGRQFSNSRSEMNVSTLELGDSALYLCASSRTGGDTGELFFGEGSRLTVL.

V and J are TRBV2 and TRBJ1-1; tentative D call: TRBD1 (5 bases). Per germline, CDR1 SNHLY and CDR2 FYNNEI. The CDR3 contains 14 residues. The germline V and J ends were trimmed by 4 bases and 1 base, with 10 bases remaining between them. The CDR3 nucleotides are TGTGCCAGCAGTGCGCAAGGGGAGAACACTGAAGCTTTCTTT. Translation: CASSAQGENTEAFF.

The chain carries TRBV5-1 and TRBJ2-2, with D perhaps TRBD2 (6 bases). CDR1 and CDR2 from the germline V gene are SGHRS and YFSETQ. Trimming took off 4 bases at V and 1 base at J, with 8 bases between the two ends. This CDR3 has 14 amino acids. DNA of the CDR3: TGCGCCAGCAGCCAGGAGGGGAACACCGGGGAGCTGTTTTTT. Residues: CASSQEGNTGELFF.

The rearrangement uses TRBV23-1 and TRBJ2-3; 8 bases map to TRBD1. TRBV23-1 belongs to the ORF category, with a function that is uncertain. After removal of 7 bases from V and 15 bases from J, the junction contained 9 bases not matched to a gene. CDR3 length equals 11 residues. The chain's CDR3 is CASTRTGPPYF. In DNA form, the CDR3 reads TGCGCCAGCACTAGGACAGGGCCACCATATTTT.